A selection of T cell receptor beta chains follows, all from one sample in a study of post-analysis software for immune sequencing data. One entry per CDR3 protein, called by TCRdb with MiXCR from the PCR reads. Here the sample spans fewer than 850,000 distinct CDR3 sequences, around 27% being singletons. What was sequenced was blood. Source of these receptors: a girl aged 10 to 17 with multiple sclerosis. The CDR3 runs from the conserved cysteine through the conserved F or W. A D gene is named only where the DNA matches it firmly. Size tells how often a clone was seen (once, few, many) or the class of an expanded clone, and some rows leave it out.

clone_size: .; j_call: TRBJ1-1; d_call: .; v_call: TRBV29-1; cdr3_aa: CSGTRQEGTEAFF; cdr3_nt: TGCAGCGGTACCAGGCAAGAGGGCACTGAAGCTTTCTTT
clone_size: .; j_call: TRBJ2-3; d_call: TRBD2; v_call: TRBV24-1; cdr3_aa: CATSDPRGGVTDTQYF; cdr3_nt: TGTGCCACCAGTGACCCCCGGGGGGGCGTCACAGATACGCAGTATTTT
clone_size: .; j_call: TRBJ1-6; d_call: .; v_call: TRBV5-1; cdr3_aa: CASSVPEDWGSPLHF; cdr3_nt: TGCGCCAGCAGCGTGCCAGAGGACTGGGGTTCACCCCTCCACTTT
clone_size: .; j_call: TRBJ2-3; d_call: TRBD2; v_call: TRBV6-5; cdr3_aa: CASRVGRSDMQYF; cdr3_nt: TGTGCCAGCAGGGTCGGGAGGTCAGATATGCAGTATTTT
clone_size: .; j_call: TRBJ2-1; d_call: .; v_call: TRBV5-5; cdr3_aa: CASSFSPVGLPPRNEQFF; cdr3_nt: TGTGCCAGCAGCTTTAGTCCGGTGGGGCTCCCACCCCGCAATGAGCAGTTCTTC
clone_size: few; j_call: TRBJ1-1; d_call: .; v_call: TRBV4-3; cdr3_aa: CASSQDSWAEAFF; cdr3_nt: TGCGCCAGCAGCCAAGATTCGTGGGCTGAAGCTTTCTTT
clone_size: few; j_call: TRBJ2-7; d_call: TRBD1; v_call: TRBV20-1; cdr3_aa: CSARRPGTGLPYEQYF; cdr3_nt: TGCAGTGCTAGACGTCCCGGGACAGGGTTACCCTACGAGCAGTACTTC
clone_size: .; j_call: TRBJ2-7; d_call: TRBD2; v_call: TRBV3-1; cdr3_aa: CASSHGLAGPVSYEQYF; cdr3_nt: TGTGCCAGCAGCCACGGACTAGCGGGACCCGTCTCCTACGAGCAGTACTTC
clone_size: .; j_call: TRBJ1-5; d_call: .; v_call: TRBV6-4; cdr3_aa: CASSELVGQPQHF; cdr3_nt: TGTGCCAGCAGTGAGTTAGTCGGTCAGCCCCAGCATTTT
clone_size: .; j_call: TRBJ2-7; d_call: .; v_call: TRBV9; cdr3_aa: CASSPRLSGYEQYF; cdr3_nt: TGTGCCAGCAGCCCTCGTTTGTCCGGGTACGAGCAGTACTTC